These T cell receptor beta chains were read from a single sample in a study of T cell responses to AZD1222 COVID-19 vaccine. Assay used: immunoSEQ multiplex PCR; TCRdb lists only in-frame clones, some missing. The sample lists about 130,000 clones; 88% were seen once. Sample: peripheral blood, taken on day 0 of AZD1222 vaccination. All receptors come from an adult in good health. CDR3s include the opening cysteine and the closing phenylalanine or tryptophan.

j_gene: TRBJ2-7; v_gene: TRBV7-8; CDR3aa: CASSLEWVPLSGQYF
j_gene: TRBJ1-1; v_gene: TRBV5-1; CDR3aa: CASTAQGFNTEAFF
j_gene: TRBJ2-3; v_gene: TRBV19; CDR3aa: CASSMPAGALTDTQYF
j_gene: TRBJ2-7; v_gene: TRBV6-6; CDR3aa: CASSYLQGQRYEQYF
j_gene: TRBJ1-2; v_gene: TRBV25-1; CDR3aa: CASSPDRGGYTF
j_gene: TRBJ2-6; v_gene: TRBV7-9; CDR3aa: CASSLGGTGANVLTF
j_gene: TRBJ1-1; v_gene: TRBV6-2/TRBV6-3; CDR3aa: CASSTPPGGNTEAFF
j_gene: TRBJ2-3; v_gene: TRBV7-2; CDR3aa: CASSLDGPSTDTQYF
j_gene: TRBJ2-1; v_gene: TRBV24-1; CDR3aa: CATSGSGVGYNEQFF
j_gene: TRBJ2-7; v_gene: TRBV27; CDR3aa: CASSLFTGDAEQYF
j_gene: TRBJ2-3; v_gene: TRBV19; CDR3aa: CASRPGSTDTQYF
j_gene: TRBJ1-1; v_gene: TRBV7-8; CDR3aa: CASSSGRGWRNTEAFF
j_gene: TRBJ2-2; v_gene: TRBV6-5; CDR3aa: CASTGQNTGELFF
j_gene: TRBJ1-5; v_gene: TRBV10-2; CDR3aa: CASSESRVGGHQPQHF
j_gene: TRBJ2-7; v_gene: TRBV30; CDR3aa: CAWTLWDIWGF
j_gene: TRBJ2-1; v_gene: TRBV3-1/TRBV3-2; CDR3aa: CASSQVNDYNEQFF
j_gene: TRBJ1-1; v_gene: TRBV6-5; CDR3aa: CASNPPNMGTEAFF
j_gene: TRBJ2-5; v_gene: TRBV4-2; CDR3aa: CASSQAYLAGETQYF
j_gene: TRBJ2-2; v_gene: TRBV27; CDR3aa: CASSFRNGGELFF
j_gene: TRBJ2-3; v_gene: TRBV7-9; CDR3aa: CASLHNGRANTDTQYF
j_gene: TRBJ1-1; v_gene: TRBV6-5; CDR3aa: CASSFRDIRTEAFF
j_gene: TRBJ1-6; v_gene: TRBV6-5; CDR3aa: CASSYEGPRNSPLHF
j_gene: TRBJ2-7; v_gene: TRBV19; CDR3aa: CASSIGGQGYEQYF
j_gene: TRBJ2-3; v_gene: TRBV7-8; CDR3aa: CASFSRADTDTQYF
j_gene: TRBJ2-7; v_gene: TRBV5-1; CDR3aa: CASSPWVGPGEQYF
j_gene: TRBJ1-2; v_gene: TRBV3-1/TRBV3-2; CDR3aa: CASSQEGARGYTF
j_gene: TRBJ2-7; v_gene: TRBV6-5; CDR3aa: CASSHGQGSYEQYF
j_gene: TRBJ1-5; v_gene: TRBV10-2; CDR3aa: CASSERGQGQPQHF
j_gene: TRBJ1-1; v_gene: TRBV9; CDR3aa: CASSVGLGPGGTEAFF
j_gene: TRBJ1-1; v_gene: TRBV28; CDR3aa: CASSSPYKGGTEAFF
j_gene: TRBJ1-5; v_gene: TRBV15; CDR3aa: CATQGGARGNQPQHF
j_gene: TRBJ2-3; v_gene: TRBV24-1; CDR3aa: CATSDLTDRGGDTQYF
j_gene: TRBJ2-3; v_gene: TRBV19; CDR3aa: CASSRNTDTQYF
j_gene: TRBJ1-5; v_gene: TRBV6-1; CDR3aa: CASSDGVGQPQHF
j_gene: TRBJ1-1; v_gene: TRBV5-1; CDR3aa: CASKGSSSATEAFF
j_gene: TRBJ1-5; v_gene: TRBV12-5; CDR3aa: CASGLMGNQPQHF
j_gene: TRBJ2-7; v_gene: TRBV19; CDR3aa: CASSLRLAESYEQYF
j_gene: TRBJ2-2; v_gene: TRBV5-4; CDR3aa: CASSLGGASANTGELFF
j_gene: TRBJ2-6; v_gene: TRBV28; CDR3aa: CASSSLSLAAPSGANVLTF
j_gene: TRBJ2-2; v_gene: TRBV24-1; CDR3aa: CATSDPSGTGEAGELFF
j_gene: TRBJ1-5; v_gene: TRBV11-2; CDR3aa: CASSLDEGGPQHF
j_gene: TRBJ1-3; v_gene: TRBV7-3; CDR3aa: CASSRLPGTGYGNTIYF
j_gene: TRBJ2-7; v_gene: TRBV18; CDR3aa: CASSPRGREGIDEQYF
j_gene: TRBJ2-5; v_gene: TRBV7-3; CDR3aa: CASSFGGGAAETQYF
j_gene: TRBJ2-1; v_gene: TRBV16; CDR3aa: CASSQFGESDEQFF
j_gene: TRBJ1-3; v_gene: TRBV19; CDR3aa: CASSPRGRAGNTIYF
j_gene: TRBJ1-2; v_gene: TRBV6-5; CDR3aa: CASSRDGSNYGYTF
j_gene: TRBJ2-5; v_gene: TRBV24-1; CDR3aa: CATSDLEGVETQYF
j_gene: TRBJ1-6; v_gene: TRBV19; CDR3aa: CASSNRDRGYNSPLHF
j_gene: TRBJ1-2; v_gene: TRBV12-3/TRBV12-4; CDR3aa: CASSTLYYGYTF
j_gene: TRBJ2-5; v_gene: TRBV29-1; CDR3aa: CSGEVSTGATQYF
j_gene: TRBJ2-2; v_gene: TRBV7-3; CDR3aa: CASSRQGALGELFF
j_gene: TRBJ2-7; v_gene: TRBV6-1; CDR3aa: CASSGRTSGRTREQYF
j_gene: TRBJ1-2; v_gene: TRBV6-5; CDR3aa: CASSYSRTGGRGYTF
j_gene: TRBJ1-4; v_gene: TRBV28; CDR3aa: CASSLFRGGRNNEKLFF
j_gene: TRBJ2-2; v_gene: TRBV19; CDR3aa: CASKDGLLTGELFF
j_gene: TRBJ1-2; v_gene: TRBV12-3/TRBV12-4; CDR3aa: CASSFSLNYGYTF
j_gene: TRBJ1-5; v_gene: TRBV27; CDR3aa: CASSLGAYQPQHF